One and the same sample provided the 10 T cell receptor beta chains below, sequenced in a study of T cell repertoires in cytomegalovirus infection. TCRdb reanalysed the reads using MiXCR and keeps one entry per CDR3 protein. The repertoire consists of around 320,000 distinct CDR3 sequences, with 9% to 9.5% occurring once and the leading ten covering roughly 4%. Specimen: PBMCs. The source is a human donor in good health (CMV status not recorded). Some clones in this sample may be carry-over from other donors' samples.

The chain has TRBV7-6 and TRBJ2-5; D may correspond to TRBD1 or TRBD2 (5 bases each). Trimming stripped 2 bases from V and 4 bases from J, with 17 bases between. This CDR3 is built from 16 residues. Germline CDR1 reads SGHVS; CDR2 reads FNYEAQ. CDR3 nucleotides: TGTGCCAGCAGCTTAAGAGGGGACGGCTTTCGAGAGACCCAGTACTTC. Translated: CASSLRGDGFRETQYF.

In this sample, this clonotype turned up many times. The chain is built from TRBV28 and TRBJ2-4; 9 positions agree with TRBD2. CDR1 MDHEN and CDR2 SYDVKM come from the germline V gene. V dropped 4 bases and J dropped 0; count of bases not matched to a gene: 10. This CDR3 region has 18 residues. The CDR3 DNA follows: TGTGCCAGCAGTTCCCCTAGCGGGACGGGTTTAGCCAAAAACATTCAGTACTTC. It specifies CASSSPSGTGLAKNIQYF.

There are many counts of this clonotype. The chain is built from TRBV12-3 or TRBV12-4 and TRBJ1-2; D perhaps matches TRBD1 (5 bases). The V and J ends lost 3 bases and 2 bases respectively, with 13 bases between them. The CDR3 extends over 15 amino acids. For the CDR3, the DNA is TGTGCCAGCAGTTTCCTTGGGACCCCAAACTATGGCTACACCTTC. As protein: CASSFLGTPNYGYTF.

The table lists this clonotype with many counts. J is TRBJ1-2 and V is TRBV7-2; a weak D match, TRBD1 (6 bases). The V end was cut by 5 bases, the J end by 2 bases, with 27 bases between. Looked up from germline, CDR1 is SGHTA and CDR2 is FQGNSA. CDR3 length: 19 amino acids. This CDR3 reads CASSNSQGTHQLGNYGYTF. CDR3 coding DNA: TGTGCCAGCAGCAACAGTCAGGGGACTCACCAACTAGGAAACTATGGCTACACCTTC.

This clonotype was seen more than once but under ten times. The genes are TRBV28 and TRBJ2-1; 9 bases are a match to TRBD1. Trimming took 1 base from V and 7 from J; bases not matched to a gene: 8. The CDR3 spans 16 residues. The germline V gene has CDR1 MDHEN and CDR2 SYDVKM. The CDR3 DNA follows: TGTGCCAGCAGTTTATCCGGGACAGGGTCTTGGAATGAGCAGTTCTTC. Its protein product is CASSLSGTGSWNEQFF.

The CDR3 coding sequence is TGCGCCAGCAGCCAAGACAGAAACACTGAAGCTTTCTTT. It codes for CASSQDRNTEAFF. The chain has TRBV4-3 and TRBJ1-1; no clear D. Trimming cost V 0 bases and J 2 bases, with 4 bases left between them. The CDR3 extends over 13 amino acids. In germline, CDR1 is LGHNA, CDR2 YSLEER.

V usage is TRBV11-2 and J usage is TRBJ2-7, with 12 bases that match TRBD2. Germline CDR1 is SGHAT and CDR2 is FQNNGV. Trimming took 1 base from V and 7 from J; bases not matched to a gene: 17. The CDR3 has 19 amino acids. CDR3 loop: CASSLGGGLAGGRSWEQYF. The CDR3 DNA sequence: TGTGCCAGCAGCTTAGGTGGGGGACTAGCGGGCGGGAGGAGTTGGGAGCAGTACTTC.

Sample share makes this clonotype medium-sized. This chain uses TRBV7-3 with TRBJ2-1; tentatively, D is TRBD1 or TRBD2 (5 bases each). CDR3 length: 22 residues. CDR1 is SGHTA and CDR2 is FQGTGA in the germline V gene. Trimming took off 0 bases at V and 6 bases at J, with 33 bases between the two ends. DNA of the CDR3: TGTGCCAGCAGCTTAACCTTAGGGCTGTTTCGGGGCGGGCACATGAGGGGCAATGAGCAGTTCTTC. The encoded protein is CASSLTLGLFRGGHMRGNEQFF.

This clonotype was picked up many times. CDR3 sequence reads: CASIPTRSPGQDIDQPQHF. CDR3 coding DNA: TGTGCCAGCATCCCCACACGGTCACCGGGACAGGATATCGATCAGCCCCAGCATTTT. This chain uses TRBV28 with TRBJ1-5; TRBD1 agrees at 8 bases. Germline values: CDR1 MDHEN, CDR2 SYDVKM. CDR3 length: 19 amino acids. After removal of 7 bases from V and 5 bases from J, the junction contained 22 bases not matched to a gene.

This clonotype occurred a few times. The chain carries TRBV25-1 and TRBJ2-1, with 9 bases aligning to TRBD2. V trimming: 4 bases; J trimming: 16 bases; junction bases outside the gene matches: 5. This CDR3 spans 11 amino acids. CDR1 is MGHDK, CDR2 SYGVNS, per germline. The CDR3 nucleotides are TGTGCCAGCAGTGGGATAGCGGGAGAATTCTTC. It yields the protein CASSGIAGEFF.